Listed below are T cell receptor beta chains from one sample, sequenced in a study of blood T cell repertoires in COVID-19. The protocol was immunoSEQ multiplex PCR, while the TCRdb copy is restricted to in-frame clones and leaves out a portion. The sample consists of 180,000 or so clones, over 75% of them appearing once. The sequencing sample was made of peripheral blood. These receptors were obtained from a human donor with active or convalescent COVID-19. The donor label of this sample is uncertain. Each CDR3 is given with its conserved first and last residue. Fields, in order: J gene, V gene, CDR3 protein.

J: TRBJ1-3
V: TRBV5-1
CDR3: CASSPGHRSSGNTIYF

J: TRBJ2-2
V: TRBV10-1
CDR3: CASRETLNTGELFF

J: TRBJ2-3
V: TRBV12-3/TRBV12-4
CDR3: CASKNRGDTQYF

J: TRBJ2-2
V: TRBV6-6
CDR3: CASSLAGNGELFF

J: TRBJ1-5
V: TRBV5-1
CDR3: CASSVRGASDPQHF

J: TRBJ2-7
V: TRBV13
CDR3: CASSFFLRQTPYEQYF

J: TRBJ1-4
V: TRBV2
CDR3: CASSADLNEKLFF

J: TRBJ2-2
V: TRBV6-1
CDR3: CASSEDAARAITGELFF

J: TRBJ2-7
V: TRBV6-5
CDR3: CASSSGGPYEQYF

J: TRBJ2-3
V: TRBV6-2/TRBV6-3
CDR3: CASSPAAVTDTQYF

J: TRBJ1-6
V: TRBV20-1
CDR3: CSASPPGTANSPLHF

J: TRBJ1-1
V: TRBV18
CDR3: CASSPSTGMNTEAFF